The 12 T cell receptor beta chains below come from one sample, sequenced in a study of regulatory dendritic cells for organ transplantation. These receptors have no identified antigens. The method was immunoSEQ multiplex PCR; TCRdb's version includes in-frame clones alone and lacks a portion of them. The repertoire includes fewer than 15,000 clones, around 92% of them detected once, and 0.22% sits in the top ten. Sorted T cells were CFSE-labeled and cultured around 5 days with allogeneic regulatory or mature dendritic cells at 1:10. The sample consisted of naive CD8+ T cells from blood cultured with regulatory dendritic cells. The subset was: CD45RA+ naive T cells. All receptors derive from a human donor in good health.

In its sample, this clone was seen a few times. The rearrangement links TRBV5-6 to TRBJ1-6, with 8 bases matching TRBD1. Germline V gene data show CDR1 as SGHDT and CDR2 as YYEEEE. With V trimmed by 4 bases and J by 10 bases, 7 bases remained unmatched. This CDR3 has 14 residues. CDR3 region: CASSPGQGGSPLHF. CDR3 nucleotides: TGTGCCAGCAGCCCCGGACAGGGAGGGTCACCCCTCCACTTT.

In this sample, this clone turned up a few times. In nucleotides, the CDR3 is TGTGCCAGTACCCAGGGGAACACCGGGGAGCTGTTTTTT. Its translation is CASTQGNTGELFF. The chain couples TRBV19 to TRBJ2-2, with D tentatively TRBD1 (5 bases). Per germline, CDR1 LNHDA and CDR2 SQIVND (reference sequence). V was clipped by 7 bases and J by 1 base, with 7 bases between them. The CDR3 consists of 13 residues.

This clone was counted a single time. V and J are TRBV27 and TRBJ1-5; D is possibly TRBD1 (5 bases). The CDR3 has 16 residues. Deletions cut 5 bases from V and 1 base from J, with 15 bases between. Germline loops: CDR1 MNHEY, CDR2 SMNVEV (reference sequence). CDR3 DNA: TGTGCCAGCAGTCCGTATCAGGGTGTGAGCAATCAGCCCCAGCATTTT. Its translation: CASSPYQGVSNQPQHF.

The chain has TRBV7-9 and TRBJ1-1; the match to TRBD1 covers 9 bases. The CDR3 extends over 14 amino acids. Trimming cost V 5 bases and J 5 bases; bases outside gene matches: 6. Germline values: CDR1 SEHNR, CDR2 FQNEAQ (reference sequence). For the CDR3, the DNA is TGTGCCAGCAGCCCCACAGGGGGCAGGACTGAAGCTTTCTTT. Protein sequence: CASSPTGGRTEAFF.

V gene TRBV19 combines with J gene TRBJ2-2, with 7 bases aligning to TRBD2. V lost 3 bases and J lost 4; bases outside the gene matches: 11. This CDR3 has 17 residues. Germline V lookup: CDR1 LNHDA, CDR2 SQIVND (reference sequence). The CDR3: CASSMRGSGETTGELFF. As DNA, the CDR3 is TGTGCCAGTAGTATGCGGGGCAGCGGGGAAACCACCGGGGAGCTGTTTTTT.

This clone has a single count. This chain links TRBV22-1 with TRBJ1-5. TRBV22-1 is listed as a pseudogene. The CDR3 has 16 amino acids. The CDR3: CPGSSGGWGSNQPQHF. The CDR3 region has the DNA TGTCCTGGGAGCTCGGGGGGCTGGGGCAGCAATCAGCCCCAGCATTTT.

This clone has just one count. The chain has TRBV5-4 and TRBJ2-7, with 10 positions matching TRBD2. CDR1 is SGHNT, CDR2 YYREEE, per germline (reference sequence). V dropped 4 bases and J dropped 2; count of bases not matched to a gene: 6. The CDR3 has 15 residues. The CDR3 coding sequence is TGTGCCAGCAGCCAAGGCCTAGCGGGAGCCTACGAGCAGTACTTC. This gives the protein CASSQGLAGAYEQYF.

Only one count was recorded for this clone. The rearrangement links TRBV13 to TRBJ1-1, with 8 bases aligning to TRBD1. Losses at the gene ends were 5 bases for V and 6 bases for J; bases not matched to a gene: 11. Germline V CDR1 and CDR2: PRHDT, FYEKMQ (reference sequence). CDR3 length equals 15 residues. CDR3 in DNA: TGTGCCAGCAGCCCGCTTGACGGACAGGGTGCTGAAGCTTTCTTT. Translating gives CASSPLDGQGAEAFF.

This chain links TRBV28 with TRBJ2-7; TRBD1 is a possible D gene (5 bases). Germline-derived CDR1 and CDR2 are MDHEN and SYDVKM. The CDR3 is 12 amino acids. V lost 3 bases to trimming and J lost 5 bases, with 8 bases between them. The CDR3: CASSFARDEQYF. CDR3 nucleotides: TGTGCCAGCAGTTTCGCCAGGGACGAGCAGTACTTC.

The V gene is TRBV9, the J gene TRBJ2-7; D is uncertain. CDR1 is SGDLS and CDR2 is YYNGEE in the germline V gene. The CDR3 contains 13 residues. The V end was cut by 0 bases, the J end by 5 bases, with 9 bases between. In DNA, the CDR3 is TGTGCCAGCAGCGTAGAGGATTTTAACGAGCAGTACTTC. It codes for CASSVEDFNEQYF.

V and J are TRBV21-1 and TRBJ1-3; the D call in the table, TRBD1, was not verified against the DNA. TRBV21-1 is a documented pseudogene. The CDR3 consists of 14 residues. This CDR3 reads CASRPTGAGNTIYF. The CDR3 bases are TGTGCCAGCCGCCCAACAGGGGCTGGAAACACCATATATTTT.

This chain joins TRBV9 and TRBJ2-2, with D possibly matching TRBD2 (7 bases). Between the trimmed V and J ends, which lost 7 bases and 6 bases, there was a span of 19 bases. This CDR3 region has 15 residues. Germline V gene data show CDR1 as SGDLS and CDR2 as YYNGEE. The CDR3 DNA reads as TGTGCCAGCCTCAGCGGGGAGGGACAACCCGGGGAGCTGTTTTTT. Protein product: CASLSGEGQPGELFF. The full variable domain, with the rest looked up from reference TRBV9 and TRBJ2-2, is DSGVTQTPKHLITATGQRVTLRCSPRSGDLSVYWYQQSLDQGLQFLIQYYNGEERAKGNILERFSAQQFPDLHSELNLSSLELGDSALYFCASLSGEGQPGELFFGEGSRLTVL.